This TCR beta chain was profiled in a study of PD-L1 blockade in urothelial cancer. Trimming took 5 bases from V and 5 from J; bases not matched to a gene: 9. Germline CDR1 reads MDHEN; CDR2 reads SYDVKM. The CDR3 spans 15 residues. Repertoires were generated with immunoSEQ multiplex PCR, while TCRdb's copy carries only in-frame clones and drops some. The table lists 30,000 or so clones, 75% to 90% of them singletons, with around 2% in the top ten. The sequence came from a middle-aged man with urothelial cancer. The sequencing used PBMCs, collected around atezolizumab (anti-PD-L1) treatment. This chain links TRBV28 with TRBJ2-7, with 10 nucleotides matching TRBD1. The CDR3 region has the DNA TGTGCCAGCAGTGCCCCGGGACAGGGGTCCCACGAGCAGTACGTC. Amino acid sequence: CASSAPGQGSHEQYV.